Described below is a single T cell receptor beta chain sequence and its context. What it recognizes is unknown. Germline V gene lookup returns CDR1 DFQATT and CDR2 SNEGSKA (reference sequence). The CDR3 spans 12 residues. Trimming removed 4 bases from V and 10 bases from J, with 14 bases in between. Authors' data handling: To classify distant metastasis in papillary thyroid cancer, a model was built from CDR3 differences across clinicopathological groups. TCRdb used MiXCR to call clones anew from the PCR reads. In this record, the V and J calls reflect TCRdb's handling and not the investigators' own analysis. The sample includes 25,000 to 30,000 clones, 20% to 25% of them seen just once. These data come from a study of metastatic and nonmetastatic thyroid tumors. Across the whole study: Peripheral blood and tumor or nodule samples from malignant and benign thyroid patients were compared.

General study results and limits: Reported TCR beta diversity, measured in blood and tumor, was significantly higher for malignant thyroid tumors than for benign nodules.

Prior to thyroid surgery, none of the patients had received any treatment. The sample was blood. The receptor's source is a female donor with papillary thyroid cancer or a benign thyroid nodule (not recorded which). Some clones in this sample may be carry-over from other donors' samples. The chain couples TRBV20-1 to TRBJ1-5, with unresolved D. The CDR3 spells CSAIGRIPPQHF. CDR3 in DNA: TGCAGTGCTATTGGCCGAATCCCCCCCCAGCATTTT.